Below, 5 T cell receptor beta chains from the same sample are listed, as sequenced in a study of blood T cell repertoires in COVID-19. Clones were read by immunoSEQ multiplex PCR, and TCRdb kept only the in-frame ones, dropping some. This table has over 15,000 clones, over 75% appearing once. The sequencing input was peripheral blood. The receptors originated from a man between 70 and 80 years old in a cohort sampled during active COVID-19.

The V call is TRBV28, the J call TRBJ1-5; TRBD1 agrees at 11 bases. Germline values: CDR1 MDHEN, CDR2 SYDVKM. The CDR3 runs 17 residues. V was clipped by 5 bases and J by 2 bases; unmatched bases: 8. CDR3: CASSPTDRGRRNQPQHF. CDR3 nucleotide sequence: TGTGCCAGCAGTCCAACGGACAGGGGGCGCCGCAATCAGCCCCAGCATTTT.

The chain couples TRBV5-4 to TRBJ2-2, with unresolved D. Trimming stripped 4 bases from V and 4 bases from J, with 8 bases between. Per germline, CDR1 SGHNT and CDR2 YYREEE (reference sequence). The CDR3 sequence is 13 residues long. The DNA of the CDR3 is TGTGCCAGCAGCCCACGAGGCACCGGGGAGCTGTTTTTT. This gives the protein CASSPRGTGELFF. The variable domain in full, completed from reference TRBV5-4 and TRBJ2-2, reads ETGVTQSPTHLIKTRGQQVTLRCSSQSGHNTVSWYQQALGQGPQFIFQYYREEENGRGNFPPRFSGLQFPNYSSELNVNALELDDSALYLCASSPRGTGELFFGEGSRLTVL.

This chain links TRBV12-1 with TRBJ1-2; the listed D gene, TRBD1, was not tested against the DNA. TRBV12-1 represents a pseudogene. The CDR3 runs to 16 residues. The CDR3 bases are TGTGCCAGTCCCACCCCCCACATTACAGGGGGCAATGGCTACACCTTC. Its protein is CASPTPHITGGNGYTF.

The rearrangement links TRBV6-2 or TRBV6-3 to TRBJ2-1, with TRBD2 identical over 9 bases. V lost 4 bases and J lost 6; bases outside the gene matches: 13. Germline CDR1 is MNHEY and CDR2 is SVGEGT. The CDR3 length is 17 residues. The CDR3 DNA reads as TGTGCCAGCAGTTTGGGAGTAGCGGGAGCTTGGGGCAATGAGCAGTTCTTC. The encoded protein is CASSLGVAGAWGNEQFF.

In this sample, this clone turned up a few times. The CDR3 spells CSGGSYEEQYF. The CDR3 DNA sequence: TGCAGCGGAGGAAGTTACGAAGAGCAGTACTTC. This chain connects TRBV29-1 to TRBJ2-7; D is ambiguous. V was shortened by 7 bases and J by 7 bases, with 14 bases between the two germline ends. The CDR3 has 11 amino acids. CDR1 SQVTM and CDR2 ANQGSEA come from the germline V gene.